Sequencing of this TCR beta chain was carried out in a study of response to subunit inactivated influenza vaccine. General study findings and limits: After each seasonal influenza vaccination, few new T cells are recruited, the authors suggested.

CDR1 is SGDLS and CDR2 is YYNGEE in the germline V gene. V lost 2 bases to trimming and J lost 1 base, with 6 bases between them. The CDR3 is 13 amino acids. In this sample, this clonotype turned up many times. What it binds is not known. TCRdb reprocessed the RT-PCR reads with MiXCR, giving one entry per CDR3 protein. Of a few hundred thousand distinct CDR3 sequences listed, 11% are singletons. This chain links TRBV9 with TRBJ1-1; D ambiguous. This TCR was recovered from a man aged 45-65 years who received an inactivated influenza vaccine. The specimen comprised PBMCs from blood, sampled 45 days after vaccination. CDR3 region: CASSVDKNTEAFF. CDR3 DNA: TGTGCCAGCAGCGTCGACAAGAACACTGAAGCTTTCTTT.